Presented here are 14 T cell receptor beta chains from one specimen sequenced in a study of blood T cell repertoires in COVID-19. Only in-frame clones appear in the TCRdb table, and some are missing; sequencing was by immunoSEQ multiplex PCR. This sample has some 310,000 clones, with 90% found just once. The sample consisted of peripheral blood. Source of these receptors: a woman in her thirties or forties with COVID-19, enrolled during active disease.

This rearrangement joins TRBV18 to TRBJ1-6; 8 nucleotides align to TRBD1. From germline, CDR1 is KGHSH and CDR2 LQKENI. The CDR3 totals 14 residues. V was pared by 3 bases and J by 7 bases, with 2 bases of the junction left unmatched. The DNA for the CDR3 is TGTGCCAGCTCACCCTCAGGGGGCAATTCACCCCTCCACTTT. This encodes CASSPSGGNSPLHF.

The V and J genes are TRBV7-9 and TRBJ1-2, with 9 bases aligning to TRBD1. The CDR3 is made up of 13 amino acids. Germline lookup yields CDR1 SEHNR and CDR2 FQNEAQ (reference sequence). V trimming: 4 bases; J trimming: 8 bases; junction bases outside the gene matches: 5. The CDR3 DNA sequence: TGTGCCAGCAGCTCCCCGACAGGGGGAGGCTACACCTTC. Translation: CASSSPTGGGYTF.

J is TRBJ1-2 and V is TRBV18; a possible D gene is TRBD1 (6 bases). The ends were cut back, 5 bases at V and 1 base at J, with 11 bases in the middle. The CDR3 is 14 residues long. The germline CDR1 and CDR2 sequences are KGHSH and LQKENI. The CDR3 DNA reads TGTGCCAGCTCATTCAGGGGTGATAACTATGGCTACACCTTC. Protein product: CASSFRGDNYGYTF. Supplemented by reference TRBV18 and TRBJ1-2, the full variable domain reads NAGVMQNPRHLVRRRGQEARLRCSPMKGHSHVYWYRQLPEEGLKFMVYLQKENIIDESGMPKERFSAEFPKEGPSILRIQQVVRGDSAAYFCASSFRGDNYGYTFGSGTRLTVV.

This chain joins TRBV19 and TRBJ2-5; the match to TRBD2 covers 14 bases. Germline V gene sequence: CDR1 LNHDA, CDR2 SQIVND (reference sequence). The junction had 16 bases not matched to a gene; V was cut back by 3 bases and J by 1 base. The length of the CDR3 is 21 residues. The CDR3 DNA follows: TGTGCCAGTAGTATTCGGGTTACCGCGACTAGCGGGGGGGTTAGCCAAGAGACCCAGTACTTC. Its protein product is CASSIRVTATSGGVSQETQYF.

This chain connects TRBV24-1 to TRBJ2-5; a possible D gene is TRBD2 (6 bases). Germline-derived CDR1 and CDR2 are KGHDR and SFDVKD. Deletions cut 4 bases from V and 2 bases from J, with 16 bases between. There are 16 residues in the CDR3. The CDR3 sequence is CATSESARDSQETQYF. CDR3 in DNA: TGTGCCACCAGTGAGTCTGCCCGGGACTCACAAGAGACCCAGTACTTC.

This clone has only a few counts. The chain uses TRBV7-8 and TRBJ2-5, with a weak D call TRBD1 (5 bases). With 5 bases removed from V and 2 bases from J, the gap between germline ends came to 15 bases. This CDR3 has 15 amino acids. CDR1 and CDR2 from the germline V gene are SGHVS and FQNEAQ. The CDR3 DNA reads as TGTGCCAGCAGCCCCCTGGGGCAGTCTCAAGAGACCCAGTACTTC. Encoded protein: CASSPLGQSQETQYF.

V and J are TRBV12-5 and TRBJ2-1, with TRBD2 matching 11 bases. The germline V gene encodes CDR1 LGHNT and CDR2 FRNRAP. Trimming removed 0 bases from V and 7 bases from J; junction bases left unmatched: 5. The CDR3 is made up of 16 amino acids. CDR3 coding DNA: TGTGCTAGTGGTTTGGTAAGGTCTAGCGGGGGGAATGAGCAGTTCTTC. It codes for CASGLVRSSGGNEQFF.

This clone has just one count. The J gene is TRBJ2-7, the V gene TRBV9; a weak D match, TRBD2 (5 bases). The V end was cut by 3 bases, the J end by 2 bases, with 12 bases between. The CDR3 totals 14 residues. Germline CDR1 SGDLS, CDR2 YYNGEE. The CDR3: CASSGRLGTYEQYF. The CDR3 DNA reads as TGTGCCAGCAGCGGGCGCCTCGGGACCTACGAGCAGTACTTC. Full variable domain (rest looked up from reference TRBV9 and TRBJ2-7): DSGVTQTPKHLITATGQRVTLRCSPRSGDLSVYWYQQSLDQGLQFLIQYYNGEERAKGNILERFSAQQFPDLHSELNLSSLELGDSALYFCASSGRLGTYEQYFGPGTRLTVT.

In DNA, the CDR3 is TGTGCCAGCAAAGCGGGGTTAACGGAGCAGCCCCAGCATTTT. Protein product: CASKAGLTEQPQHF. This chain joins TRBV2 and TRBJ1-5; D ambiguous. The CDR3 is 14 residues long. CDR1 is SNHLY, CDR2 FYNNEI, per germline. The V end lost 7 bases, the J end lost 7 bases, and 17 bases lay between the germline ends.

This clone has just one count. The chain uses TRBV9 and TRBJ1-3; 7 nucleotides agree with TRBD1. CDR1 is SGDLS and CDR2 is YYNGEE in the germline V gene. The J segment lost 0 bases and the V segment lost 0 bases, leaving 3 bases of the junction unmatched. The length of the CDR3 is 16 residues. The DNA for the CDR3 is TGTGCCAGCAGCGTAGCGGACAGGCCCTCTGGAAACACCATATATTTT. Its translation: CASSVADRPSGNTIYF.

The V and J genes are TRBV6-1 and TRBJ1-6; no clear D gene. Trimming stripped 4 bases from V and 5 bases from J, with 21 bases between. There are 18 residues in the CDR3. Germline assignment: CDR1 MNHNS and CDR2 SASEGT. The CDR3 DNA is TGTGCCAGCAGTGGACGGACTTCGGCTTACCTAAATAATTCACCCCTCCACTTT. As protein: CASSGRTSAYLNNSPLHF.

The chain employs TRBV2 and TRBJ1-1, with a possible D match to TRBD1 (5 bases). From germline, CDR1 is SNHLY and CDR2 FYNNEI. The CDR3 loop spans 12 amino acids. V lost 2 bases to trimming and J lost 6 bases, with 7 bases between them. The CDR3 DNA sequence: TGTGCCAGCAGTGAAAAAGGGGCTGAAGCTTTCTTT. Protein product: CASSEKGAEAFF.

The chain combines TRBV4-3 with TRBJ2-3, with TRBD1 identical over 7 bases. V trimming: 5 bases; J trimming: 0 bases; junction bases outside the gene matches: 5. Germline CDR1 LGHNA, CDR2 YSLEER. The CDR3 sequence is 15 residues long. CDR3 sequence: CASSIGTVSTDTQYF. The CDR3, as DNA: TGCGCCAGCAGCATCGGGACAGTCAGCACAGATACGCAGTATTTT.

This clone appeared a single time. This chain connects TRBV3-1 (or the pseudogene TRBV3-2) to TRBJ2-3; 8 positions match TRBD2. The CDR3 runs to 16 residues. The junction had 11 bases not matched to a gene; V was cut back by 2 bases and J by 7 bases. Germline V CDR1 and CDR2: LGHDT, YNNKEL (reference sequence). CDR3 sequence reads: CASSQLGGGRTNTQYF. CDR3 coding DNA: TGTGCCAGCAGCCAATTGGGTGGCGGGAGGACCAATACGCAGTATTTT.